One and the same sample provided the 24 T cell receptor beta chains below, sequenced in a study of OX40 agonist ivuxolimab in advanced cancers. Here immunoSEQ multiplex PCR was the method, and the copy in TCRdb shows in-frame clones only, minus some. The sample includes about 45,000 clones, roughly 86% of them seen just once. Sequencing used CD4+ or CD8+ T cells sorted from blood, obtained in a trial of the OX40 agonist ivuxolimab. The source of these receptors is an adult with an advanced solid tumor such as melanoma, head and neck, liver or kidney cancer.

CDR3 in amino acids: CASSSTGLAGVAETQYF. The DNA of the CDR3 is TGTGCCAGCAGCTCCACGGGACTAGCGGGAGTTGCAGAGACCCAGTACTTC. The chain couples TRBV7-3 to TRBJ2-5; 14 nucleotides agree with TRBD2. CDR1 is SGHTA and CDR2 is FQGTGA in the germline V gene. This CDR3 has 17 amino acids. The ends lost 4 bases at V and 4 bases at J; junction bases unmatched: 8. The full variable domain, its missing parts supplied by reference TRBV7-3 and TRBJ2-5, is GAGVSQTPSNKVTEKGKYVELRCDPISGHTALYWYRQSLGQGPEFLIYFQGTGAADDSGLPNDRFFAVRPEGSVSTLKIQRTERGDSAVYLCASSSTGLAGVAETQYFGPGTRLLVL.

The CDR3 DNA is TGTGCCAGCAGCTTAGGGGAGACGGGGGCCCAGATTGAAGCTTTCTTT. Residues: CASSLGETGAQIEAFF. The chain combines TRBV5-8 with TRBJ1-1; maybe TRBD1 (6 bases). Germline V gene lookup returns CDR1 SGHTS and CDR2 YDEGEE. The CDR3 has 16 amino acids. The ends were cut back, 2 bases at V and 7 bases at J, with 21 bases in the middle.

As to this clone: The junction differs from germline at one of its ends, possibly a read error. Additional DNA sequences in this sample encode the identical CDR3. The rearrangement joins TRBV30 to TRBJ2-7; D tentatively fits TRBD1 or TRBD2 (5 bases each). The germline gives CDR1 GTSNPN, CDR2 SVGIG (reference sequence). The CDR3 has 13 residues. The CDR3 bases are TGTGCCTGGAGTGTAAGGGACCCCGGGGAGCAGTACTTT. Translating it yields CAWSVRDPGEQYF.

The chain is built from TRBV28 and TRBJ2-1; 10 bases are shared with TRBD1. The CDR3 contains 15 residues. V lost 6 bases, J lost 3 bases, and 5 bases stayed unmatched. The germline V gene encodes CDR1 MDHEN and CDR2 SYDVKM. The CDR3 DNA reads TGTGCCAGCAGACACCGGGACAGGGGCTACAATGAGCAGTTCTTC. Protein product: CASRHRDRGYNEQFF.

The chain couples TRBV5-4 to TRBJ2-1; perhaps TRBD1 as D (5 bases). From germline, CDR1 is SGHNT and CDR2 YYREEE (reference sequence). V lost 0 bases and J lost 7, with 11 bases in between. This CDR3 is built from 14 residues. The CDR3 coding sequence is TGTGCCAGCAGCTTGGACAGGACCGGGAATGAGCAGTTCTTC. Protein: CASSLDRTGNEQFF.

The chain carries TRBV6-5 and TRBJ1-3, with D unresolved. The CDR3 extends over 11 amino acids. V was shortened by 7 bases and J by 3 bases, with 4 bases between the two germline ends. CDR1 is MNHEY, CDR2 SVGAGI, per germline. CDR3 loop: CASTLGNTIYF. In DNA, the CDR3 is TGTGCCAGCACCCTTGGAAACACCATATATTTT.

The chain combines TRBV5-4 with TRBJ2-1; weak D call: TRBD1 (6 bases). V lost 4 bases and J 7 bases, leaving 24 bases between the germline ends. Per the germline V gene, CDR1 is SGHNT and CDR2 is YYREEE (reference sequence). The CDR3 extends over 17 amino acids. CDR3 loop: CASSPINRVGKGNEQFF. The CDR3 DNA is TGTGCCAGCAGCCCCATAAACAGGGTGGGAAAGGGGAATGAGCAGTTCTTC.

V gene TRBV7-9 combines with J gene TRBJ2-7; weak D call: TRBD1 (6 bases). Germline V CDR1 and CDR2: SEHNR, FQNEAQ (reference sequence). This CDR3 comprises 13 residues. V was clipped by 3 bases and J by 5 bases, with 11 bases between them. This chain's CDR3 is CASSFGQTDEQYF. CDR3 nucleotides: TGTGCCAGCAGCTTCGGACAGACGGACGAGCAGTACTTC.

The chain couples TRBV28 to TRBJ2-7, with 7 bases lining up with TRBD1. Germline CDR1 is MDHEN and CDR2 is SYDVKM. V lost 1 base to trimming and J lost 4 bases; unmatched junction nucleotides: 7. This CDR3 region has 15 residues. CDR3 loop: CASSLLDRFNYEQYF. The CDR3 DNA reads TGTGCCAGCAGTTTATTGGACAGGTTTAATTACGAGCAGTACTTC.

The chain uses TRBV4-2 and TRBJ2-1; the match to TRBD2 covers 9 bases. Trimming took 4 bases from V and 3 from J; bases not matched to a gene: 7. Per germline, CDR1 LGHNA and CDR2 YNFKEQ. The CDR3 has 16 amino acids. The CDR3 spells CASSRPSGNVYNEQFF. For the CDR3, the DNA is TGTGCCAGCAGCCGTCCTAGCGGGAATGTCTACAATGAGCAGTTCTTC.

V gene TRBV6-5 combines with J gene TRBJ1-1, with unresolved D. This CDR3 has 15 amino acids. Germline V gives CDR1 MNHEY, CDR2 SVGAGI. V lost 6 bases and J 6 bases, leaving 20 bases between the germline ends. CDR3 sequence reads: CASRLSVRDRAEAFF. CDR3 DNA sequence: TGTGCCAGCAGGCTGTCTGTGAGGGATCGGGCTGAAGCTTTCTTT.

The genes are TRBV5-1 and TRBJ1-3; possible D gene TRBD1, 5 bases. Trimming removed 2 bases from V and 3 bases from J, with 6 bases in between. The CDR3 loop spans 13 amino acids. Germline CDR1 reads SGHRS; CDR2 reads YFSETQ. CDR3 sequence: CASSLGVGNTIYF. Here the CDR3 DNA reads TGCGCCAGCAGCTTAGGGGTTGGAAACACCATATATTTT.

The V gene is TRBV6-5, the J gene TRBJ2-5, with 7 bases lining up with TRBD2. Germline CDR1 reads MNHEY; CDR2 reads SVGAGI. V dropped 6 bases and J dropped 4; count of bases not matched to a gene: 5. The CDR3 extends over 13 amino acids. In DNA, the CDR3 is TGTGCCAGCAGCATGAGACTAGCAGAGACCCAGTACTTC. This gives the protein CASSMRLAETQYF.

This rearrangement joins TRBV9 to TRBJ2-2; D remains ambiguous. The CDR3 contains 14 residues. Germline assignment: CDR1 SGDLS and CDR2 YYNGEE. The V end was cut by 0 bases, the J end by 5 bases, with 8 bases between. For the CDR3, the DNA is TGTGCCAGCAGCGTAGACTTTGTTACCGGGGAGCTGTTTTTT. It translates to CASSVDFVTGELFF.

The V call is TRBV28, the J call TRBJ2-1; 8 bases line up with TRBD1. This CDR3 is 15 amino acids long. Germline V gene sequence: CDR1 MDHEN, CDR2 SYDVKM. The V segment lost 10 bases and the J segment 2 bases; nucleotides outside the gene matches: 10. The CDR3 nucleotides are TGTGCCAATAATCTGACAGGGGCCACCTACAATGAGCAGTTCTTC. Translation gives CANNLTGATYNEQFF.

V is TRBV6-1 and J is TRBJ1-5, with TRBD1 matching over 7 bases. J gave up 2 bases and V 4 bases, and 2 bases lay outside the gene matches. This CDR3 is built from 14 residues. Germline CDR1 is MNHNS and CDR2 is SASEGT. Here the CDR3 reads CASSVQGGNQPQHF. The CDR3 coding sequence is TGTGCCAGCAGTGTTCAGGGGGGCAATCAGCCCCAGCATTTT.

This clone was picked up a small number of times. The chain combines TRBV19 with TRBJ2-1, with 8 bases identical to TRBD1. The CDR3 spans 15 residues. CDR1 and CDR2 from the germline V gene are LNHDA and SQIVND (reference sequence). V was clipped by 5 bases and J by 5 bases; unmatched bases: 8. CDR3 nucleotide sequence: TGTGCCAGTAGTCTCCGGGACAGGTTCAACAATGAGCAGTTCTTC. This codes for CASSLRDRFNNEQFF. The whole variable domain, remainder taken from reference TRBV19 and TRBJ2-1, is DGGITQSPKYLFRKEGQNVTLSCEQNLNHDAMYWYRQDPGQGLRLIYYSQIVNDFQKGDIAEGYSVSREKKESFPLTVTSAQKNPTAFYLCASSLRDRFNNEQFFGPGTRLTVL.

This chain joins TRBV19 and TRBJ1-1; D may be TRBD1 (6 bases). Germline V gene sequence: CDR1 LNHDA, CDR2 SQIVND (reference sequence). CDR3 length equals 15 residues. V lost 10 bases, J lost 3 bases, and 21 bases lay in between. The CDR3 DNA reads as TGTGCCACCTCCCCGAATTGGGGGGCCTACACTGAAGCTTTCTTT. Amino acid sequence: CATSPNWGAYTEAFF.

CDR3 amino acids: CASSQGQGNQPQHF. The CDR3, as DNA: TGCGCCAGCAGCCAGGGACAGGGGAATCAGCCCCAGCATTTT. The V and J genes are TRBV5-1 and TRBJ1-5, with 10 bases lining up with TRBD1. J gave up 4 bases and V 4 bases, and 2 bases lay outside the gene matches. This CDR3 comprises 14 residues. Germline CDR1 and CDR2: SGHRS and YFSETQ.

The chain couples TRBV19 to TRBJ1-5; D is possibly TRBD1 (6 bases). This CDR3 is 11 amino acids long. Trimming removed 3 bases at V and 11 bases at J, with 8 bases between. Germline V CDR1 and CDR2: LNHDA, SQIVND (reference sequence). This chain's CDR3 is CASSIRGTQHF. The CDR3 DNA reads TGTGCCAGTAGTATTAGGGGGACCCAGCATTTT.

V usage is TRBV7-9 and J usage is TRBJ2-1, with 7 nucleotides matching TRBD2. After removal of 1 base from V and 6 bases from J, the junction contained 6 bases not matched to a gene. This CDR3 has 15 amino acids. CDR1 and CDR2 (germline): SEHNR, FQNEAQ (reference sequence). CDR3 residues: CASSLEGAGTNEQFF. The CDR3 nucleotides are TGTGCCAGCAGCTTAGAGGGAGCGGGGACCAATGAGCAGTTCTTC.

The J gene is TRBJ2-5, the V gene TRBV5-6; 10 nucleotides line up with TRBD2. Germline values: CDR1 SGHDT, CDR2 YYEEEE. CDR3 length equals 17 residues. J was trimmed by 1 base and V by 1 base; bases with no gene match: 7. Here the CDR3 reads CASSLPHSGRFQETQYF. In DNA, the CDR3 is TGTGCCAGCAGCTTGCCCCATAGCGGGAGGTTCCAAGAGACCCAGTACTTC.

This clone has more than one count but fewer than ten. This CDR3 is CASSYRAWDEQFF. The CDR3 DNA reads TGTGCCAGCAGTTACAGGGCATGGGATGAGCAGTTCTTC. This chain uses TRBV27 with TRBJ2-1, with D perhaps matching TRBD1 (6 bases). V shed 4 bases and J shed 8 bases, with 12 bases lying between them. The CDR3 is 13 residues long. Looked up from germline, CDR1 is MNHEY and CDR2 is SMNVEV (reference sequence).

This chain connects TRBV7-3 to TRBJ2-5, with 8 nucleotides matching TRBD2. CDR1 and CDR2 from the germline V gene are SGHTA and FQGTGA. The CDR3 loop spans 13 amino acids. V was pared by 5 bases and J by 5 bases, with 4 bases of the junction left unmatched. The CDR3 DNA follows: TGTGCCAGCAGCCTAGCGGGTTCGGAGACCCAGTACTTC. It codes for CASSLAGSETQYF.